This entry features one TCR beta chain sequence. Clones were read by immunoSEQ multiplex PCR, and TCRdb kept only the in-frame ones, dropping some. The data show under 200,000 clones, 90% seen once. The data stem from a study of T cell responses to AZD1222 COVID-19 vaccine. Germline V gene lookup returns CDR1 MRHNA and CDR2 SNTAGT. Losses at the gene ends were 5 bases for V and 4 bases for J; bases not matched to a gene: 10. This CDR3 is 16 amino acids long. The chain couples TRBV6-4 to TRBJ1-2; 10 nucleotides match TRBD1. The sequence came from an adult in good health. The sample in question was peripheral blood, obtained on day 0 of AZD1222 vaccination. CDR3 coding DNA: TGTGCCAGCAGTCCGAAGACAGGGGGCGGAAGCTATGGCTACACCTTC. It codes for CASSPKTGGGSYGYTF.